This T cell receptor (beta chain) was sequenced for a study of cytotoxic CD8 clonotypes in ibrutinib-treated CLL. Whole-study context: Among the samples, the mean was 255,043 productive templates and approximately 94,000 productive rearrangements. Study results and caveats: Baseline clonality, above age-matched healthy donor levels, tracked circulating CD8+ T-cell counts. Clonality grew at ibrutinib response; at progression, it decreased back toward baseline.

Generated by immunoSEQ multiplex PCR, the TCRdb table keeps only in-frame clones and is missing some. Seen here are around 42,000 clones, 50% to 75% observed once, and the top ten hold 20% to 25%. This clone appeared a few times. The antigen remains undetermined. This CDR3 has 13 amino acids. CDR1 ENHRY and CDR2 SYGVKD come from the germline V gene. Trimming left V 4 bases short and J 4 bases short, with 8 bases between. This clonotype originated in a human donor with chronic lymphocytic leukemia. The sample was PBMCs, taken after 24 months of ibrutinib treatment. This rearrangement joins TRBV10-3 to TRBJ1-5; D might be TRBD1 (5 bases). The CDR3 nucleotides read TGTGCCATCAGTGCGACAGTTAATCAGCCCCAGCATTTT. As protein: CAISATVNQPQHF.